A single sample gave rise to the 18 T cell receptor beta chains below, sequenced in a study of cytomegalovirus exposure and HLA in healthy donors. This PCR relied on a set of 60 Vbeta primers and 13 Jbeta primers. Clones were sequenced by immunoSEQ multiplex PCR, and TCRdb holds only the in-frame ones, with some missing. The sample yields fewer than 200,000 clones, around three quarters seen once. Input material: PBMCs. The receptors shown here come from a man aged 40-49 years in good health and CMV-seronegative.

The V and J genes are TRBV5-1 and TRBJ2-1; 7 nucleotides agree with TRBD1. This CDR3 has 13 residues. J was trimmed by 9 bases and V by 7 bases; bases with no gene match: 10. Germline assignment: CDR1 SGHRS and CDR2 YFSETQ. The CDR3 sequence: CASRDSLSSEQFF. CDR3 DNA: TGCGCCAGCCGGGACAGCCTCTCGAGTGAGCAGTTCTTC.

This clone was found once. The chain recombines TRBV4-3 with TRBJ1-5; D is unresolved. Germline CDR1 is LGHNA and CDR2 is YSLEER. This CDR3 contains 14 residues. The V gene lost 5 bases and the J gene lost 6 bases, with 14 bases spanning the gap. CDR3 loop: CASSVGYGGQPQHF. The DNA for the CDR3 is TGCGCCAGCAGCGTCGGGTACGGCGGTCAGCCCCAGCATTTT.

Comment on this clone: Sequence at one end of the junction differs from germline and may be a read error. The chain recombines TRBV7-9 with TRBJ2-1, with D uncertain. CDR1 and CDR2 from the germline V gene are SEHNR and FQNEAQ (reference sequence). There are 14 residues in the CDR3. CDR3 in DNA: TGTGCCAGCAGCTTAGCGAGGTCCTTCAATGAGCAGTTCTTC. This encodes CASSLARSFNEQFF.

The chain uses TRBV5-1 and TRBJ1-6; a possible D gene is TRBD1 (6 bases). Looked up from germline, CDR1 is SGHRS and CDR2 is YFSETQ. The CDR3 covers 14 residues. V was clipped by 5 bases and J by 5 bases, with 11 bases between them. CDR3 in amino acids: CASRVGQNNSPLHF. Here the CDR3 DNA reads TGCGCCAGCAGGGTGGGACAAAATAATTCACCCCTCCACTTT.

This clone is a singleton in its sample. The chain couples TRBV6-6 to TRBJ2-7, with a possible D match to TRBD2 (7 bases). Germline-derived CDR1 and CDR2 are MNHNY and SVGAGI (reference sequence). Trimming stripped 6 bases from V and 6 bases from J, with 15 bases between. The CDR3 runs to 13 residues. The CDR3 DNA is TGTGCCAGCAGGGGGGGGCAGAGACCCGAGCAGTACTTC. It codes for CASRGGQRPEQYF.

This clone was counted a few times. The V gene is TRBV7-8, the J gene TRBJ2-7, with 7 bases lining up with TRBD1. The CDR3 spans 14 residues. Germline V gene data show CDR1 as SGHVS and CDR2 as FQNEAQ. The V segment lost 3 bases and the J segment 6 bases; nucleotides outside the gene matches: 8. Here the CDR3 reads CASSLTDRSGEQYF. Here the CDR3 DNA reads TGTGCCAGCAGCTTGACGGACAGGTCAGGCGAGCAGTACTTC. The full variable domain, its missing parts supplied by reference TRBV7-8 and TRBJ2-7, is GAGVSQSPRYKVAKRGQDVALRCDPISGHVSLFWYQQALGQGPEFLTYFQNEAQLDKSGLPSDRFFAERPEGSVSTLKIQRTQQEDSAVYLCASSLTDRSGEQYFGPGTRLTVT.

This chain joins TRBV7-2 and TRBJ2-7; the match to TRBD2 covers 7 bases. There are 13 residues in the CDR3. V lost 6 bases and J lost 4; bases outside the gene matches: 6. Germline loops: CDR1 SGHTA, CDR2 FQGNSA. The DNA of the CDR3 is TGTGCCAGCAGGGAGGGAGGGCGGTACGAGCAGTACTTC. This gives the protein CASREGGRYEQYF.

The genes are TRBV5-1 and TRBJ1-1, with no clear D. V lost 4 bases to trimming and J lost 11 bases, with 24 bases between them. CDR1 SGHRS and CDR2 YFSETQ come from the germline V gene. The CDR3 has 15 residues. The CDR3 loop reads CASSREGETRPSAFF. The CDR3 DNA reads as TGCGCCAGCAGCCGAGAGGGAGAAACTCGTCCTTCCGCTTTCTTT.

This rearrangement joins TRBV14 to TRBJ2-2, with D unclear. V gave up 1 base and J gave up 4 bases, with 4 bases separating them. The germline gives CDR1 SGHDN, CDR2 FVKESK. The CDR3 contains 13 residues. This CDR3 reads CASSQALTGELFF. In nucleotides, the CDR3 is TGTGCCAGCAGCCAAGCTCTCACCGGGGAGCTGTTTTTT. The full variable domain, its missing parts supplied by reference TRBV14 and TRBJ2-2, is EAGVTQFPSHSVIEKGQTVTLRCDPISGHDNLYWYRRVMGKEIKFLLHFVKESKQDESGMPNNRFLAERTGGTYSTLKVQPAELEDSGVYFCASSQALTGELFFGEGSRLTVL.

The chain has TRBV19 and TRBJ1-3; no definite D call. The CDR3 sequence is 13 residues long. CDR1 is LNHDA and CDR2 is SQIVND in the germline V gene (reference sequence). V was clipped by 5 bases and J by 2 bases, with 7 bases between them. The CDR3 DNA follows: TGTGCCAGTAGTTGGGAGCCTGGAAACACCATATATTTT. Translating gives CASSWEPGNTIYF.

This chain joins TRBV6-5 and TRBJ2-5, with D maybe TRBD1 (6 bases). The CDR3 is 13 residues long. V was cut by 6 bases and J by 5 bases, with 13 bases left in between. CDR1 is MNHEY and CDR2 is SVGAGI in the germline V gene. The CDR3 bases are TGTGCCAGCAGGGGGACATTGGGGGAGACCCAGTACTTC. Translated, it gives CASRGTLGETQYF.

This chain links TRBV2 with TRBJ1-6; D is possibly TRBD1 (6 bases). The CDR3 extends over 16 amino acids. The germline V gene encodes CDR1 SNHLY and CDR2 FYNNEI. Trimming shortened V by 7 bases and J by 0 bases, and 13 bases separated the two germline ends. CDR3 coding DNA: TGTGCCAGCACCCCTATGGACAGCTCCTATAATTCACCCCTCCACTTT. Its translation: CASTPMDSSYNSPLHF.

The CDR3 nucleotides are TGTGCCAGCAGCCCCACCTTGACTAGAGATACGCAGTATTTT. As protein: CASSPTLTRDTQYF. The chain uses TRBV9 and TRBJ2-3; tentative D call: TRBD2 (6 bases). Trimming removed 4 bases from V and 5 bases from J, with 14 bases in between. The CDR3 is 14 amino acids. From germline, CDR1 is SGDLS and CDR2 YYNGEE.

The sample holds one count of this clone. The chain recombines TRBV4-3 with TRBJ2-5; TRBD1 matches at 8 bases. The germline CDR1 and CDR2 sequences are LGHNA and YSLEER. The CDR3 consists of 14 residues. Trimming took 3 bases from V and 10 from J; bases not matched to a gene: 10. Here the CDR3 DNA reads TGCGCCAGCAGCCATGGACAGGGTAGAGACGTCCAGTACTTC. Its translation is CASSHGQGRDVQYF.

The gene calls are TRBV5-6 and TRBJ1-6, with a tentative D call TRBD1 (6 bases). Trimming removed 0 bases at V and 8 bases at J, with 12 bases between. Per the germline V gene, CDR1 is SGHDT and CDR2 is YYEEEE. The length of the CDR3 is 15 residues. This chain's CDR3 is CASSLEGRGYSPLHF. The CDR3 nucleotides read TGTGCCAGCAGCTTGGAGGGCAGGGGCTATTCACCCCTCCACTTT.

The V call is TRBV6-1, the J call TRBJ2-5; D perhaps matches TRBD1 (8 bases). V was trimmed by 5 bases and J by 5 bases, leaving 15 bases between them. CDR1 and CDR2 (germline): MNHNS, SASEGT. The CDR3 has 14 amino acids. CDR3 coding DNA: TGTGCCAGCAGTAACACAGGGGGGGCGGAGACCCAGTACTTC. The encoded protein is CASSNTGGAETQYF.

The J gene is TRBJ2-5, the V gene TRBV11-3; perhaps TRBD2 as D (6 bases). Germline-derived CDR1 and CDR2 are SGHNT and YENEEA. The V gene lost 5 bases and the J gene lost 4 bases, with 17 bases spanning the gap. The CDR3 loop spans 15 amino acids. The CDR3 DNA reads TGTGCCAGCAGCGACCCCCCGGGTAGCGGAGAGACCCAGTACTTC. This codes for CASSDPPGSGETQYF.

This chain links TRBV7-2 with TRBJ2-1, with 13 bases aligning to TRBD2. This CDR3 is 16 amino acids long. After removal of 6 bases from V and 7 bases from J, the junction contained 9 bases not matched to a gene. In germline, CDR1 is SGHTA, CDR2 FQGNSA. Here the CDR3 DNA reads TGTGCCAGCAGTCGAACTAGCGGGAGGGGTCAAAATGAGCAGTTCTTC. Its translation is CASSRTSGRGQNEQFF.